This T cell receptor beta chain was identified during a study of blood T cell repertoires in COVID-19. The CDR3 spans 15 residues. With 3 bases clipped from V and 5 bases from J, the junction kept 9 bases outside the gene matches. The germline CDR1 and CDR2 sequences are SGHTA and FQGNSA. The table came from immunoSEQ multiplex PCR; TCRdb's copy has only in-frame clones and leaves some out. This repertoire shows about 180,000 clones, 89% found once; its top ten account for 1.5% to 2%. V usage is TRBV7-2 and J usage is TRBJ2-7; 8 bases agree with TRBD2. The sequenced sample consisted of peripheral blood. The clonotype comes from a man younger than 35 who had recovered from COVID-19. The DNA of the CDR3 is TGTGCCAGCAGCTTGGAGCGGGGGACCTTTAACGAGCAGTACTTC. Its protein is CASSLERGTFNEQYF.